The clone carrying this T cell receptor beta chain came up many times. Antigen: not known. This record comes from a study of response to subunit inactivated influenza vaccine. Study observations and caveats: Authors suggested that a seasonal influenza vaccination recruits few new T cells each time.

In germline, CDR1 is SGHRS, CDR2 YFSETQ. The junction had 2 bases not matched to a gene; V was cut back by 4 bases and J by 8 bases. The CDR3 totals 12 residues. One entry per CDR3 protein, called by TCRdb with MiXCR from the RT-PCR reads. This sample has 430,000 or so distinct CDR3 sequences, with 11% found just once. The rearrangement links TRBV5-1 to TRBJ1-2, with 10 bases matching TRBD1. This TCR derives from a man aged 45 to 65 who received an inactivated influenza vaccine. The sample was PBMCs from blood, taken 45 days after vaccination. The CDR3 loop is CASSVTGGGYTF. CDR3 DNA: TGCGCCAGCAGCGTGACAGGGGGCGGCTACACCTTC.